The 9 T cell receptor beta chains reported below all come from one sample, sequenced in a study of chemoradiotherapy in HPV16-positive cancers. Some clones are missing from TCRdb's copy, which holds only in-frame ones; the method was immunoSEQ multiplex PCR. The data show several thousand clones, with 85% to 90% seen just once and 3.5% to 4.5% held by the top ten. This specimen was taken from a patient who underwent chemoradiotherapy. Receptor source: a human donor with HPV-associated anogenital cancer.

The V and J genes are TRBV5-4 and TRBJ1-2; weak D call: TRBD1 (6 bases). This CDR3 contains 14 residues. Germline V gives CDR1 SGHNT, CDR2 YYREEE (reference sequence). V gave up 0 bases and J gave up 5 bases, with 11 bases separating them. The CDR3 loop is CASSLDRVGYGYTF. Here the CDR3 DNA reads TGTGCCAGCAGCTTGGACAGGGTTGGATATGGCTACACCTTC.

This chain uses TRBV5-6 with TRBJ2-3; D is ambiguous. V was cut by 1 base and J by 2 bases, with 14 bases left in between. Germline V gene data show CDR1 as SGHDT and CDR2 as YYEEEE. This CDR3 is built from 16 residues. Here the CDR3 DNA reads TGTGCCAGCAGCTTGACCTTTAGAGGAGTCACAGATACGCAGTATTTT. Protein sequence: CASSLTFRGVTDTQYF.

This chain connects TRBV11-2 to TRBJ2-7, with a tentative D call TRBD1 (5 bases). CDR3 size: 15 residues. Between the trimmed V and J ends, which lost 2 bases and 1 base, there was a span of 12 bases. Per germline, CDR1 SGHAT and CDR2 FQNNGV. CDR3 nucleotide sequence: TGTGCCAGCAGCTTAATCAGGGCAAGGTCCTACGAGCAGTACTTC. It is translated as CASSLIRARSYEQYF.

V gene TRBV29-1 combines with J gene TRBJ2-2; perhaps TRBD1 as D (6 bases). Trimming took off 7 bases at V and 5 bases at J, with 11 bases between the two ends. The CDR3 covers 12 residues. Per the germline V gene, CDR1 is SQVTM and CDR2 is ANQGSEA. The DNA of the CDR3 is TGCAGCGCTACACAGGGTACCGGGGAGCTGTTTTTT. This gives the protein CSATQGTGELFF.

The chain combines TRBV5-4 with TRBJ2-1; D is unclear. The germline V gene has CDR1 SGHNT and CDR2 YYREEE (reference sequence). The CDR3 has 12 amino acids. V was trimmed by 7 bases and J by 5 bases, leaving 10 bases between them. CDR3 sequence (DNA): TGTGCCAGCCACTCCCCTCACAATGAGCAGTTCTTC. Residues: CASHSPHNEQFF.

The chain recombines TRBV7-8 with TRBJ1-1; D remains ambiguous. The CDR3 has 14 amino acids. V was shortened by 1 base and J by 0 bases, with 6 bases between the two germline ends. Germline CDR1 and CDR2: SGHVS and FQNEAQ. This CDR3 reads CASSLVVLNTEAFF. In DNA form, the CDR3 reads TGTGCCAGCAGCTTAGTTGTGCTGAACACTGAAGCTTTCTTT.

The chain joins TRBV19 to TRBJ1-3; TRBD1 matches 7 bases. This CDR3 comprises 15 residues. The V gene end was trimmed by 7 bases and the J gene end by 0 bases; junction bases not matched to a gene: 6. In germline, CDR1 is LNHDA, CDR2 SQIVND (reference sequence). CDR3 amino acids: CASTTGTVSGNTIYF. The CDR3 DNA reads as TGTGCCAGTACCACCGGGACAGTCTCTGGAAACACCATATATTTT. Filled out from reference TRBV19 and TRBJ1-3, the complete variable domain reads DGGITQSPKYLFRKEGQNVTLSCEQNLNHDAMYWYRQDPGQGLRLIYYSQIVNDFQKGDIAEGYSVSREKKESFPLTVTSAQKNPTAFYLCASTTGTVSGNTIYFGEGSWLTVV.

Here the CDR3 reads CASRSGREGFTEAFF. CDR3 nucleotides: TGTGCCAGCAGGTCCGGCAGGGAAGGATTCACTGAAGCTTTCTTT. The chain uses TRBV27 and TRBJ1-1, with a weak D call TRBD1 (5 bases). The germline V gene has CDR1 MNHEY and CDR2 SMNVEV (reference sequence). Trimming pared 6 bases from V and 4 bases from J, leaving 18 bases between. This CDR3 region has 15 residues.

This clone came up once. The chain has TRBV6-6 and TRBJ1-1; no clear D gene. Germline values: CDR1 MNHNY, CDR2 SVGAGI (reference sequence). The CDR3 is 12 residues long. V lost 2 bases and J 10 bases, leaving 11 bases between the germline ends. The CDR3 region has the DNA TGTGCCAGCAGTTACCTCGATGGAAGAGCTTTCTTT. Protein sequence: CASSYLDGRAFF.